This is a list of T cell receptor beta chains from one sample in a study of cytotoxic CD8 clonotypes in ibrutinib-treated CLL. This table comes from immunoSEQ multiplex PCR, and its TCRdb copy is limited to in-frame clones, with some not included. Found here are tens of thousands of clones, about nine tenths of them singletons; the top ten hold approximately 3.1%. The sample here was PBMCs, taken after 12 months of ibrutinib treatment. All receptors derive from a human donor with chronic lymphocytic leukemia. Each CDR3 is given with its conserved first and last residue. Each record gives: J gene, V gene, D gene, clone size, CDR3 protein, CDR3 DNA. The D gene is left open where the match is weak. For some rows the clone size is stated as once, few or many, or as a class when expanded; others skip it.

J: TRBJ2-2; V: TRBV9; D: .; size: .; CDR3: CASSVRVGGNTGELFF; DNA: TGTGCCAGCAGCGTCCGCGTGGGAGGAAACACCGGGGAGCTGTTTTTT
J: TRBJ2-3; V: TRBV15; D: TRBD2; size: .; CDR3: CATSGASGNTDTQYF; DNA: TGTGCCACCAGCGGGGCTAGCGGGAACACAGATACGCAGTATTTT
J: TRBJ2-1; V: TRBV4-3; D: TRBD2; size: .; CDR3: CASSQERTSGSNEQFF; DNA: TGCGCCAGCAGCCAAGAGAGGACTAGCGGGAGTAATGAGCAGTTCTTC
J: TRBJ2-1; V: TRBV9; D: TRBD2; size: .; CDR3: CASSGSSGRNYNEQFF; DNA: TGTGCCAGCAGCGGGTCTAGCGGGAGAAACTACAATGAGCAGTTCTTC
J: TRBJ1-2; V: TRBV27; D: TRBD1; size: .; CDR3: CASSLSRGQRRYGYTF; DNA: TGTGCCAGCAGTTTATCGAGGGGACAGCGTCGCTATGGCTACACCTTC
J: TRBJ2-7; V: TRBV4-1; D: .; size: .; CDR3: CASSQDLPGIGIYEQYF; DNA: TGCGCCAGCAGCCAAGATCTTCCCGGTATTGGGATATACGAGCAGTACTTC
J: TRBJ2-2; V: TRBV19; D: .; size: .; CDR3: CASSIEKPGVIPGELFF; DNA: TGTGCCAGTAGTATAGAAAAGCCCGGAGTAATTCCCGGGGAGCTGTTTTTT
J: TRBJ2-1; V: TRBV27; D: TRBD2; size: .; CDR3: CASSGLAGVQYYNEQFF; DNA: TGTGCCAGCTCGGGACTAGCGGGAGTTCAGTACTACAATGAGCAGTTCTTC
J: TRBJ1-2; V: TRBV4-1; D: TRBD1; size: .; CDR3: CASSQGGTGNDGYTF; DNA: TGCGCCAGCAGCCAAGGCGGGACAGGGAACGATGGCTACACCTTC
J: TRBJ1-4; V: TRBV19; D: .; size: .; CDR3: CASIRDQKLFF; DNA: TGTGCCAGTATCAGGGATCAAAAACTGTTTTTT
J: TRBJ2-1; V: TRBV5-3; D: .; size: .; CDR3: CARSFASALSPYNEQFF; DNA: TGTGCCAGAAGCTTCGCCAGCGCCCTCAGCCCCTACAATGAGCAGTTCTTC
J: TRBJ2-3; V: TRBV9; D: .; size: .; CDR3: CASSGRPGTDTQYF; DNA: TGTGCCAGCAGCGGGCGGCCAGGCACAGATACGCAGTATTTT
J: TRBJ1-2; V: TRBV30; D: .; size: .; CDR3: CAWSSGPDNYGYTF; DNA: TGTGCCTGGAGCTCCGGGCCGGACAACTATGGCTACACCTTC
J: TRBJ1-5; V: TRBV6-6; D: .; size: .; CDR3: CASSNRGFDQPQHF; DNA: TGTGCCAGCAGCAACCGGGGGTTCGATCAGCCCCAGCATTTT
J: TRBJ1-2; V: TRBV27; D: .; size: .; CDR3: CASNSHFIDGQLYGYTF; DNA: TGTGCCAGCAACTCGCATTTTATTGATGGACAGCTTTATGGCTACACCTTC
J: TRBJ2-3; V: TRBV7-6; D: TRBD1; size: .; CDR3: CASSPWTGVQDTQYF; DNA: TGTGCCAGCAGCCCATGGACAGGGGTCCAGGATACGCAGTATTTT
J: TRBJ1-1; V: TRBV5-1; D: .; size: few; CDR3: CASQPANGPEAFF; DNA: TGCGCCTCACAGCCGGCGAACGGCCCTGAAGCTTTCTTT
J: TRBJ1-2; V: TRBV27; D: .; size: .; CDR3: CASSFRANYGYTF; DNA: TGTGCCAGCAGTTTTAGGGCTAACTATGGCTACACCTTC
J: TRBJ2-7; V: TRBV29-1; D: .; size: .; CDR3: CSVDAPGLAHYEQYF; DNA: TGCAGCGTTGATGCCCCAGGCCTTGCCCACTACGAGCAGTACTTC
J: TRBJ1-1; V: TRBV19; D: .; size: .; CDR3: CASSPWTEKLTEAFF; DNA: TGTGCCAGTAGTCCCTGGACAGAGAAACTCACTGAAGCTTTCTTT
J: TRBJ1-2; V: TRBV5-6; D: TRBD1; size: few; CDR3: CASSLGDRYTYGYTF; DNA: TGTGCCAGCAGCTTGGGGGACAGGTACACCTATGGCTACACCTTC
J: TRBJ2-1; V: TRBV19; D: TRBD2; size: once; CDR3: CASSRLAGVLYDEQFF; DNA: TGTGCCAGTAGCCGACTAGCGGGAGTTCTCTACGATGAGCAGTTCTTC
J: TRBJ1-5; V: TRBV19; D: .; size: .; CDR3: CASSPGAGNQPQHF; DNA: TGTGCCAGTAGCCCGGGGGCTGGGAATCAGCCCCAGCATTTT
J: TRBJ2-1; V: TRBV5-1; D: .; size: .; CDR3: CASSLEDGRPYNEQFF; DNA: TGCGCCAGCAGCTTGGAGGACGGGAGACCCTACAATGAGCAGTTCTTC
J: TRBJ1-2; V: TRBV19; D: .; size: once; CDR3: CASSIKGGSDSSWGYTF; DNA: TGTGCCAGTAGTATTAAGGGAGGATCGGACAGTTCCTGGGGCTACACCTTC
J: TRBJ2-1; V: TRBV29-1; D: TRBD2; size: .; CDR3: CSVEPLAGVYNEQFF; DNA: TGCAGCGTTGAGCCCCTAGCGGGAGTCTACAATGAGCAGTTCTTC
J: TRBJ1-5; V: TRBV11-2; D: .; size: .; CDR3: CASSLEGGVNQPQHF; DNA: TGTGCCAGCAGCTTAGAGGGGGGCGTCAATCAGCCCCAGCATTTT